These 27 T cell receptor beta chains originate from one sample sequenced in a study of immunodeficiency. Points from the study as a whole: Patients and controls had similar CD4+ T cell V-J pairing and entropy.

Antigen specificity for these receptors is unknown. Assay: immunoSEQ multiplex PCR; the TCRdb copy retains only in-frame clones and omits some. Among about 2,300 clones listed, 88% were seen once. The sample consisted of CD4+ T cells from blood. The receptor set was obtained from a girl aged 5 to 17 with POLD1 deficiency.

The CDR3, as DNA: TGTGCCGCGGGCCCCGAACCGAATGAGCAGTTCTTC. Its protein is CAAGPEPNEQFF. This chain uses TRBV10-3 with TRBJ2-1, with D possibly matching TRBD2 (5 bases). V shed 11 bases and J shed 7 bases, with 15 bases lying between them. The CDR3 has 12 amino acids. Looked up from germline, CDR1 is ENHRY and CDR2 is SYGVKD.

This chain links TRBV4-1 with TRBJ2-2; 7 bases fit TRBD1. CDR3 length: 14 residues. V shed 3 bases and J 7 bases; nucleotides not matched to a gene: 5. CDR1 and CDR2 (germline): MGHRA, YSYEKL. The CDR3 here is CASSHLGGVGELFF. In DNA, the CDR3 is TGCGCCAGCAGCCACCTAGGGGGCGTCGGGGAGCTGTTTTTT.

The V call is TRBV7-6, the J call TRBJ2-1; TRBD1 aligns across 8 bases. The germline V gene has CDR1 SGHVS and CDR2 FNYEAQ. This CDR3 spans 13 amino acids. The V gene end was trimmed by 5 bases and the J gene end by 9 bases; junction bases not matched to a gene: 6. CDR3 DNA: TGTGCCAGCAGCCACGACAGGGGCACTGAGCAGTTCTTC. The encoded protein is CASSHDRGTEQFF.

This clone has just one count. This rearrangement joins TRBV21-1 to TRBJ2-1; the table's D gene call, TRBD2, was not cross checked with the DNA. TRBV21-1 is deemed a pseudogene. The CDR3 is 18 residues long. The CDR3 spells CASSMGGPGSGRAREQFF. The DNA of the CDR3 is TGTGCCAGCAGCATGGGGGGTCCGGGAAGCGGGAGGGCCCGGGAGCAGTTCTTC.

The chain has TRBV5-1 and TRBJ2-5; 10 nucleotides match TRBD2. V dropped 4 bases and J dropped 3; count of bases not matched to a gene: 6. The CDR3 runs to 15 residues. Germline CDR1 reads SGHRS; CDR2 reads YFSETQ. Written as DNA, the CDR3 is TGCGCCAGCAGCACTCGGACTAGCGGAAAAGAGACCCAGTACTTC. It codes for CASSTRTSGKETQYF.

The chain recombines TRBV14 with TRBJ1-4; 10 nucleotides line up with TRBD1. V gave up 4 bases and J gave up 8 bases; unmatched junction bases: 4. The CDR3 consists of 14 residues. Per the germline V gene, CDR1 is SGHDN and CDR2 is FVKESK. The CDR3 DNA is TGTGCCAGCAGCCCGGGACAGGGGAGCGAAAAACTGTTTTTT. It codes for CASSPGQGSEKLFF.

The rearrangement joins TRBV7-3 to TRBJ2-3, with 9 positions matching TRBD1. CDR1 is SGHTA, CDR2 FQGTGA, per germline. This CDR3 contains 18 residues. The V gene end was trimmed by 1 base and the J gene end by 6 bases; junction bases not matched to a gene: 14. CDR3 nucleotides: TGTGCCAGCAGCTTAAGGGGACCGGGACAGGGAGGGGCGGATACGCAGTATTTT. Its translation is CASSLRGPGQGGADTQYF.

Remarks on this clone: Other nucleotide sequences from this sample produce the same CDR3. The V call is TRBV4-1, the J call TRBJ1-3, with D possibly matching TRBD1 (5 bases). The CDR3 is 16 residues long. The V end lost 3 bases, the J end lost 4 bases, and 16 bases lay between the germline ends. CDR1 MGHRA and CDR2 YSYEKL come from the germline V gene. Here the CDR3 reads CASSHPGATGGNTIYF. The DNA for the CDR3 is TGCGCCAGCAGCCACCCCGGGGCAACGGGGGGAAACACCATATATTTT.

The V and J genes are TRBV6-2 or TRBV6-3 and TRBJ2-2; possibly TRBD1 for D (6 bases). This CDR3 has 14 amino acids. V was clipped by 0 bases and J by 4 bases, with 6 bases between them. Germline CDR1 reads MNHEY; CDR2 reads SVGEGT. The CDR3 is CASSYSGGTGELFF. CDR3 nucleotides: TGTGCCAGCAGTTACTCAGGGGGCACCGGGGAGCTGTTTTTT.

This chain connects TRBV2 to TRBJ2-3; D may be TRBD1 (6 bases). The germline CDR1 and CDR2 sequences are SNHLY and FYNNEI. Trimming took off 2 bases at V and 12 bases at J, with 15 bases between the two ends. This CDR3 has 13 amino acids. CDR3 DNA sequence: TGTGCCAGCAGTGAAAGACTACAGGGCCCCCAGTATTTT. This sequence encodes CASSERLQGPQYF.

V usage is TRBV7-6 and J usage is TRBJ2-1; the D is unclear. CDR3 length: 11 amino acids. CDR1 is SGHVS and CDR2 is FNYEAQ in the germline V gene. Trimming cost V 1 base and J 9 bases, with 4 bases left between them. The CDR3 DNA sequence: TGTGCCAGCAGCTTAGGAACTGAGCAGTTCTTC. Translation gives CASSLGTEQFF.

The chain links TRBV7-6 to TRBJ1-1; D uncertain. Germline V gene sequence: CDR1 SGHVS, CDR2 FNYEAQ. The length of the CDR3 is 16 residues. V gave up 5 bases and J gave up 0 bases, with 16 bases separating them. This CDR3 is CASSLGPHPLNTEAFF. CDR3 nucleotide sequence: TGTGCCAGCAGCCTAGGCCCGCACCCTCTGAACACTGAAGCTTTCTTT.

CDR3 sequence (DNA): TGCAGTGCTAGAGAAGAGACCCAGTACTTC. Its protein product is CSAREETQYF. The rearrangement joins TRBV20-1 to TRBJ2-5; D is undetermined. Between the trimmed V and J ends, which lost 0 bases and 4 bases, there was a span of 0 bases. Per the germline V gene, CDR1 is DFQATT and CDR2 is SNEGSKA (reference sequence). The length of the CDR3 is 10 residues.

This clone was seen only once. The J gene is TRBJ1-2, the V gene TRBV6-5; TRBD1 matches at 8 bases. The germline V gene has CDR1 MNHEY and CDR2 SVGAGI. The CDR3 spans 15 residues. V shed 0 bases and J 5 bases; nucleotides not matched to a gene: 5. The CDR3 loop reads CASSYSSQGEYGYTF. As DNA, the CDR3 is TGTGCCAGCAGTTACTCGTCACAGGGGGAATATGGCTACACCTTC.

The CDR3 here is CATSDSTGRGDTQYF. The DNA of the CDR3 is TGTGCCACCAGTGATTCGACAGGGCGTGGGGATACGCAGTATTTT. This chain connects TRBV24-1 to TRBJ2-3; 7 bases line up with TRBD1. Germline CDR1 KGHDR, CDR2 SFDVKD. The CDR3 covers 15 residues. The V and J ends lost 2 bases and 6 bases, in that order; junction bases with no gene match: 7.

CDR3 sequence: CASSLTSGVAKNIQYF. Here the CDR3 DNA reads TGTGCCAGCAGCTTAACTTCCGGCGTAGCCAAAAACATTCAGTACTTC. The rearrangement joins TRBV7-2 to TRBJ2-4; D gene uncertain. Trimming shortened V by 2 bases and J by 0 bases, and 11 bases separated the two germline ends. The germline gives CDR1 SGHTA, CDR2 FQGNSA. The CDR3 consists of 16 residues. The variable domain in full, with the rest retrieved from reference TRBV7-2 and TRBJ2-4, is GAGVSQSPSNKVTEKGKDVELRCDPISGHTALYWYRQSLGQGLEFLIYFQGNSAPDKSGLPSDRFSAERTGGSVSTLTIQRTQQEDSAVYLCASSLTSGVAKNIQYFGAGTRLSVL.

The rearrangement uses TRBV3-1 (or the pseudogene TRBV3-2) and TRBJ2-2, with D perhaps TRBD1 (7 bases). The CDR3 has 15 amino acids. V was shortened by 4 bases and J by 5 bases, with 14 bases between the two germline ends. Germline V CDR1 and CDR2: LGHDT, YNNKEL (reference sequence). The CDR3 is CASSLRGEITGELFF. CDR3 in DNA: TGTGCCAGCAGCCTCAGGGGGGAGATAACCGGGGAGCTGTTTTTT.

The chain has TRBV25-1 and TRBJ1-3; D call uncertain. Germline values: CDR1 MGHDK, CDR2 SYGVNS. The CDR3 sequence is 15 residues long. With 11 bases removed from V and 0 bases from J, the gap between germline ends came to 17 bases. The CDR3 loop reads CACGYAGYSGNTIYF. DNA for the CDR3: TGTGCCTGTGGTTATGCGGGCTACTCTGGAAACACCATATATTTT. Using reference TRBV25-1 and TRBJ1-3 for the parts outside the CDR3, the full variable domain is EADIYQTPRYLVIGTGKKITLECSQTMGHDKMYWYQQDPGMELHLIHYSYGVNSTEKGDLSSESTVSRIRTEHFPLTLESARPSHTSQYLCACGYAGYSGNTIYFGEGSWLTVV.

The V call is TRBV5-4, the J call TRBJ2-7; 7 positions agree with TRBD1. Germline CDR1 is SGHNT and CDR2 is YYREEE (reference sequence). CDR3 length: 12 residues. J lost 5 bases, V lost 2 bases, and 1 base had no gene match. CDR3 coding DNA: TGTGCCAGCAGCTTTGACAGGGACGAGCAGTACTTC. Protein product: CASSFDRDEQYF.

V is TRBV6-5 and J is TRBJ1-2; D is ambiguous. The V gene lost 5 bases and the J gene lost 1 base, with 11 bases spanning the gap. The germline gives CDR1 MNHEY, CDR2 SVGAGI. CDR3 length: 14 residues. CDR3 protein: CASSRTLGNYGYTF. CDR3 DNA sequence: TGTGCCAGCAGTCGGACGCTTGGTAACTATGGCTACACCTTC.

V usage is TRBV6-5 and J usage is TRBJ1-1; possibly TRBD1 for D (5 bases). Germline CDR1 and CDR2: MNHEY and SVGAGI. V lost 3 bases, J lost 5 bases, and 13 bases lay in between. The CDR3 consists of 14 residues. This chain's CDR3 is CASSYSPGSTEAFF. The CDR3 DNA follows: TGTGCCAGCAGTTATTCCCCAGGGTCTACTGAAGCTTTCTTT.

The V gene is TRBV3-1 (or the pseudogene TRBV3-2), the J gene TRBJ2-7; 7 positions match TRBD2. Germline lookup yields CDR1 LGHDT and CDR2 YNNKEL (reference sequence). The CDR3 loop spans 15 amino acids. J was trimmed by 7 bases and V by 2 bases; bases with no gene match: 11. This CDR3 is CASSQRTRLMGEQYF. The CDR3 DNA reads TGTGCCAGCAGCCAAAGGACTAGGTTAATGGGGGAGCAGTACTTC.

The chain is built from TRBV12-3 or TRBV12-4 and TRBJ1-1; TRBD1 is a possible D gene (6 bases). The CDR3 is 13 residues long. Trimming shortened V by 9 bases and J by 1 base, and 12 bases separated the two germline ends. The CDR3 nucleotides are TGTGCCAGTACAGGGAGGGGGAACACTGAAGCTTTCTTT. Translated: CASTGRGNTEAFF.

This CDR3 is CASSESLRRFSGANVLTF. DNA of the CDR3: TGTGCCAGCTCAGAAAGCCTCCGACGGTTCTCTGGGGCCAACGTCCTGACTTTC. The chain links TRBV5-8 to TRBJ2-6; D is uncertain. The CDR3 loop spans 18 amino acids. V lost 7 bases and J lost 0, with 20 bases in between. Germline lookup yields CDR1 SGHTS and CDR2 YDEGEE.

The gene calls are TRBV11-3 and TRBJ1-1; 7 bases agree with TRBD1. Germline V gene sequence: CDR1 SGHNT, CDR2 YENEEA. V lost 8 bases to trimming and J lost 0 bases; unmatched junction nucleotides: 18. The CDR3 loop spans 18 amino acids. As DNA, the CDR3 is TGTGCCAGCCAAAAATCGACATGGGGACAGAGGATGAACACTGAAGCTTTCTTT. Its translation: CASQKSTWGQRMNTEAFF.

The chain is built from TRBV5-1 and TRBJ2-7; D not resolved. CDR3 length: 13 amino acids. The V end was cut by 0 bases, the J end by 4 bases, with 8 bases between. CDR1 is SGHRS, CDR2 YFSETQ, per germline. This chain's CDR3 is CASSLAPGYEQYF. The CDR3 DNA reads as TGCGCCAGCAGCTTGGCACCGGGTTACGAGCAGTACTTC. Complete variable domain (other parts from reference TRBV5-1 and TRBJ2-7): KAGVTQTPRYLIKTRGQQVTLSCSPISGHRSVSWYQQTPGQGLQFLFEYFSETQRNKGNFPGRFSGRQFSNSRSEMNVSTLELGDSALYLCASSLAPGYEQYFGPGTRLTVT.

The chain recombines TRBV7-8 with TRBJ2-1; 7 bases are a match to TRBD2. Germline V gene sequence: CDR1 SGHVS, CDR2 FQNEAQ. The V gene end was trimmed by 3 bases and the J gene end by 6 bases; junction bases not matched to a gene: 5. This CDR3 has 14 residues. The CDR3 loop is CASSLSGEGNEQFF. The CDR3 DNA reads TGTGCCAGCAGCTTGAGCGGGGAGGGCAATGAGCAGTTCTTC.